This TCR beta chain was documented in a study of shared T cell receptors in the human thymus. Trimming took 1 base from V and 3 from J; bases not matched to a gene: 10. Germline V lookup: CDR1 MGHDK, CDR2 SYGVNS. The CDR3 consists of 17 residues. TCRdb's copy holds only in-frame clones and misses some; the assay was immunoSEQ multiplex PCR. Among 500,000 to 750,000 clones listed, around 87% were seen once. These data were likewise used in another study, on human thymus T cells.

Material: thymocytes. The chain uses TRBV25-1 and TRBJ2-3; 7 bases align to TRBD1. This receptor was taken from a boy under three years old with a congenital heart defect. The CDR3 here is CASSEFEGAVTTDTQYF. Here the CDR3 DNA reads TGTGCCAGCAGTGAATTTGAGGGGGCAGTTACTACAGATACGCAGTATTTT.